Each of the 2 T cell receptor beta chains below was sequenced from the same sample in a study of blood T cell repertoires in COVID-19 (dated by TCRdb to about 2020). The library was generated by the immunoSEQ multiplex PCR assay. TCRdb took over this immuneACCESS table, retaining in-frame rearrangements with V and J assigned. Such tables are incomplete; in checked studies, under half of the missing clones stem from an unresolved V gene, and the remainder is unexplained. Here the sample has fewer than 70,000 clones; roughly 87% occur a single time. The ten largest clones represent about 3.2% of the sample. Material: peripheral blood. The source of these receptors is a man older than 75 with acute or convalescent COVID-19.

The chain employs TRBV6-5 and TRBJ2-3; TRBD1 matches at 8 bases. The J segment lost 3 bases and the V segment lost 5 bases, leaving 7 bases of the junction unmatched. Germline V gene data show CDR1 as MNHEY and CDR2 as SVGAGI. The CDR3 has 15 amino acids. The CDR3 coding sequence is TGTGCCAGCAGTATGCAGGGGGCTTGGACAGATACGCAGTATTTT. Residues: CASSMQGAWTDTQYF.

The chain recombines TRBV5-4 with TRBJ2-5; D is possibly TRBD2 (5 bases). The germline V gene has CDR1 SGHNT and CDR2 YYREEE (reference sequence). V was pared by 1 base and J by 5 bases, with 9 bases between. The CDR3 spans 13 residues. DNA of the CDR3: TGTGCCAGCAGCTTGCCTAGCTCGGAGACCCAGTACTTC. Amino acid sequence: CASSLPSSETQYF.